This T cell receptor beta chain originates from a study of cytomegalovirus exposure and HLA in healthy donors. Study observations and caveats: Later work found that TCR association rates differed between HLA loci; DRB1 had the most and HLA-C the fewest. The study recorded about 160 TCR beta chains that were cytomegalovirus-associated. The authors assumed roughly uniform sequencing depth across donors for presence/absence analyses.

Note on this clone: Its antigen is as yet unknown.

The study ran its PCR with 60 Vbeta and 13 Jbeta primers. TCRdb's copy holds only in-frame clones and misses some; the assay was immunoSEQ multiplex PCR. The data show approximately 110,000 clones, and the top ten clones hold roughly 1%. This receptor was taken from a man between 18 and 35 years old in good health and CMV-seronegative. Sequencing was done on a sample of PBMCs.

The CDR3 sequence: CASSLAPAGEQYF. For the CDR3, the DNA is TGTGCCAGCAGCTTAGCTCCGGCGGGGGAGCAGTACTTC. The chain employs TRBV7-9 and TRBJ2-7; possibly TRBD2 for D (6 bases). Germline V CDR1 and CDR2: SEHNR, FQNEAQ (reference sequence). The CDR3 covers 13 residues. V lost 0 bases to trimming and J lost 7 bases, with 10 bases between them.